This TCR beta chain was found in a study of OX40 agonist ivuxolimab in advanced cancers. Study background: There were three patients with partial responses, one having hepatocellular carcinoma and two cutaneous melanoma.

V was pared by 0 bases and J by 6 bases, with 11 bases between. Per the germline V gene, CDR1 is LGHNA and CDR2 is YSLEER. This CDR3 is built from 15 residues. Clones were sequenced by immunoSEQ multiplex PCR, and TCRdb holds only the in-frame ones, with some missing. The sample contains 96,000 or so clones, under 85% of which appear only once. This chain connects TRBV4-3 to TRBJ1-4; weak D call: TRBD1 (6 bases). The sequenced sample was CD4+ or CD8+ T cells sorted from blood, obtained in a trial of the OX40 agonist ivuxolimab. This TCR derives from an adult with an advanced solid tumor such as melanoma, head and neck, liver or kidney cancer. CDR3 in amino acids: CASSQELGAYEKLFF. The CDR3 nucleotides read TGCGCCAGCAGCCAAGAACTGGGGGCTTATGAAAAACTGTTTTTT.